Listed here is a single TCR beta chain. Its antigen is as yet unknown. TCRdb keeps only in-frame clones here, not all; method: immunoSEQ multiplex PCR. The table lists roughly 120,000 clones, roughly nine tenths of them singletons. This sample is part of a study of T cell responses to AZD1222 COVID-19 vaccine. General study findings and limits: Targets within unmutated variant regions were reportedly found for nearly half of spike-specific TCRs. Among the donors, most were white British and more were female, and clonal diversity was possibly underestimated.

The TCR originated in an adult in good health. The sample in question was peripheral blood, obtained on day 0 of AZD1222 vaccination.

The CDR3: CASSFGGTNYGYTF. The CDR3 coding sequence is TGTGCCAGCAGTTTCGGGGGGACTAACTATGGCTACACCTTC. This rearrangement joins TRBV6-5 to TRBJ1-2, with D possibly TRBD1 on 5 matching bases. Germline V lookup: CDR1 MNHEY, CDR2 SVGAGI. The V end lost 4 bases, the J end lost 0 bases, and 9 bases lay between the germline ends. This CDR3 is 14 amino acids long.